Included here is one T cell receptor (beta chain) sequence, with context. Authors' data handling: For nucleated cells, counts were estimated from reference gene primer amplification. Sequencing used immunoSEQ multiplex PCR; TCRdb keeps in-frame clones, though not all of them. The V and J calls and the clone size are those of that table, but D and trimming were determined from the DNA. The table includes about 71,000 clones, 90% detected once. The sample belongs to a study of blood T cell repertoires in COVID-19. Overall study: PBMCs, B-cell-depleted T cells, or T cells provided the cDNA or gDNA that made up the material.

The length of the CDR3 is 14 residues. V lost 3 bases and J lost 2, with 11 bases in between. CDR1 is MNHNS and CDR2 is SASEGT in the germline V gene. The V and J genes are TRBV6-1 and TRBJ2-7, with D hard to call. This TCR was recovered from a young woman with acute or convalescent COVID-19. The sequenced sample was peripheral blood. The CDR3 bases are TGTGCCAGCAGTGATTGGGCAGCAACCTACGAGCAGTACTTC. The encoded protein is CASSDWAATYEQYF.